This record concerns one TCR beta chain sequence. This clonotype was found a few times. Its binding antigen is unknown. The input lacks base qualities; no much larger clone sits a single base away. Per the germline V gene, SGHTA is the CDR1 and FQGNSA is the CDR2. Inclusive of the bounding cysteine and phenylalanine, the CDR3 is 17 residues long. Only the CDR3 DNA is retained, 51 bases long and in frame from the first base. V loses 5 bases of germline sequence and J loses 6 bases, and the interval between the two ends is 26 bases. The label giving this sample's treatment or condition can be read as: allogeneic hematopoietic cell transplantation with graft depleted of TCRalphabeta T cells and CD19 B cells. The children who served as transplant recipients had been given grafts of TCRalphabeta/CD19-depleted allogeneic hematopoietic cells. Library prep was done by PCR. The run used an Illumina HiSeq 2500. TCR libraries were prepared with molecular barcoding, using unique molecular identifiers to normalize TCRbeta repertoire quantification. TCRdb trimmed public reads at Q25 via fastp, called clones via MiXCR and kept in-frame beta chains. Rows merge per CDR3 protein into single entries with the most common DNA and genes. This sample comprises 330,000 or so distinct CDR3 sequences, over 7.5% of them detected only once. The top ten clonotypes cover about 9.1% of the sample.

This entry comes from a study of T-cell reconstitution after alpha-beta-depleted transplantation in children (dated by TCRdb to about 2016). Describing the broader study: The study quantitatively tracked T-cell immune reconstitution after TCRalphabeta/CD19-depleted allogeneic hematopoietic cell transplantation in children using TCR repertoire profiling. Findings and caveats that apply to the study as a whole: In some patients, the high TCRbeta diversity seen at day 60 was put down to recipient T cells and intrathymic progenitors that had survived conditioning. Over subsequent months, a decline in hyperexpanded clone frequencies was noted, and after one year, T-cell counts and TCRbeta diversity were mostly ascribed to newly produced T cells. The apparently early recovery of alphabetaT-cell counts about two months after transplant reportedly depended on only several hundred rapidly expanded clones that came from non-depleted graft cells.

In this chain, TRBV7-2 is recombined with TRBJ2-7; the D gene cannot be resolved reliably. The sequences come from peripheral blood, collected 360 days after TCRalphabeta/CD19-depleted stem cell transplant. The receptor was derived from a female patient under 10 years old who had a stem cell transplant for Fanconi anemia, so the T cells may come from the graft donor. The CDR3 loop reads CASSDGPRVRGCCEQYF. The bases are TGTGCCAGCAGCGACGGACCACGGGTTAGAGGATGTTGCGAGCAGTACTTC. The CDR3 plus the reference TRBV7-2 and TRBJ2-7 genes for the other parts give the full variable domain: GAGVSQSPSNKVTEKGKDVELRCDPISGHTALYWYRQSLGQGLEFLIYFQGNSAPDKSGLPSDRFSAERTGGSVSTLTIQRTQQEDSAVYLCASSDGPRVRGCCEQYFGPGTRLTVT.